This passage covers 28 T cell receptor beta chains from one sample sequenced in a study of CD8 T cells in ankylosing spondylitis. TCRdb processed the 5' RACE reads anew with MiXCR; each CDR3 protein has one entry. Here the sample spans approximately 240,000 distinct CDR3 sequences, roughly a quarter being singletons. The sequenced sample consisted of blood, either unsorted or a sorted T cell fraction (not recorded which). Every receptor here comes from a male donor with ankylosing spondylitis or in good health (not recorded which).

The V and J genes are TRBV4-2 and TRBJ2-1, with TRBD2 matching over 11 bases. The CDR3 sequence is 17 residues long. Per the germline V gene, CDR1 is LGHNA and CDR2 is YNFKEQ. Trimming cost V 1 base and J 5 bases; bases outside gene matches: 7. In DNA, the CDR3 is TGTGCCAGCAGCCAAGTTGGTGCTAGCGGGGGGAACAATGAGCAGTTCTTC. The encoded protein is CASSQVGASGGNNEQFF.

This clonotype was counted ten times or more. The CDR3 region has the DNA TGCAGTGCTGGGACAGGGGGAATCTACGAGCAGTACTTC. This translates into CSAGTGGIYEQYF. V gene TRBV20-1 combines with J gene TRBJ2-7; TRBD1 matches 11 bases. Germline CDR1 reads DFQATT; CDR2 reads SNEGSKA (reference sequence). The ends lost 5 bases at V and 3 bases at J; junction bases unmatched: 3. The CDR3 consists of 13 residues.

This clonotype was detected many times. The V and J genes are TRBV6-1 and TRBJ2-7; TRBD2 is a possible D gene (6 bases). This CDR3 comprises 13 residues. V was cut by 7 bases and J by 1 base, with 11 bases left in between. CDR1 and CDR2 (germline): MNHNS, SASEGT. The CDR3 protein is CASKLGGSYEQYF. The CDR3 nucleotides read TGTGCCAGCAAACTGGGGGGATCCTACGAGCAGTACTTC.

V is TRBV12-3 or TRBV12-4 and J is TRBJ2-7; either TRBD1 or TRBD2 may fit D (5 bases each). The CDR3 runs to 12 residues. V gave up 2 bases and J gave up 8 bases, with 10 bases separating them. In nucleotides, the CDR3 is TGTGCCAGCAGTTTATATCGGGGACAGCAGTACTTC. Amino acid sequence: CASSLYRGQQYF.

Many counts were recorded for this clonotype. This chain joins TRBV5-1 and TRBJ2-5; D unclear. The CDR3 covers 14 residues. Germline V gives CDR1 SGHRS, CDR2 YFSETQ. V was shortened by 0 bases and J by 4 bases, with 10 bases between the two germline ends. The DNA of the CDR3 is TGCGCCAGCAGCTTGGGTGCTATTGCAGAGACCCAGTACTTC. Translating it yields CASSLGAIAETQYF. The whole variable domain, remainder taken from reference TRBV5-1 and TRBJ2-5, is KAGVTQTPRYLIKTRGQQVTLSCSPISGHRSVSWYQQTPGQGLQFLFEYFSETQRNKGNFPGRFSGRQFSNSRSEMNVSTLELGDSALYLCASSLGAIAETQYFGPGTRLLVL.

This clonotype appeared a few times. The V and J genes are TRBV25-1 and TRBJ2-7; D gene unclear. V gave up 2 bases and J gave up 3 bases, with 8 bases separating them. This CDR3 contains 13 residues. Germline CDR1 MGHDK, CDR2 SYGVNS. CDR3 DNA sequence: TGTGCCAGCAGTGAACTTCACATCTACGAGCAGTACTTC. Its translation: CASSELHIYEQYF.

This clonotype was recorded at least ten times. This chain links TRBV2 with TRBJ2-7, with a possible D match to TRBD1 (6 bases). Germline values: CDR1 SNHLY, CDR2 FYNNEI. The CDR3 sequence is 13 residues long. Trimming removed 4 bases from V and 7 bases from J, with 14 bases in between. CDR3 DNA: TGTGCCAGCAGTGTCCAGGGGCCGGGGGAGCAGTACTTC. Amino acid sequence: CASSVQGPGEQYF.

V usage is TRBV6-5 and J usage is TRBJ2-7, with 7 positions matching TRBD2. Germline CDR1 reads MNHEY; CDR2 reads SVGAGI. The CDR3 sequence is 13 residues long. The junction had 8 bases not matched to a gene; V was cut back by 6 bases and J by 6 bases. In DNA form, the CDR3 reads TGTGCCAGCAGCCTTGGACTAGGAAGCGAGCAGTACTTC. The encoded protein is CASSLGLGSEQYF.

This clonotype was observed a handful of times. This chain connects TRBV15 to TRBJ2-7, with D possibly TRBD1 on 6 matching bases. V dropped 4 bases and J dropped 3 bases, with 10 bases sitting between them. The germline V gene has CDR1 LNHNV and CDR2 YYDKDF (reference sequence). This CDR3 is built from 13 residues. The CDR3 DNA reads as TGTGCCACCAGCAAAGACAGGAACTACGAGCAGTACTTC. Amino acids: CATSKDRNYEQYF.

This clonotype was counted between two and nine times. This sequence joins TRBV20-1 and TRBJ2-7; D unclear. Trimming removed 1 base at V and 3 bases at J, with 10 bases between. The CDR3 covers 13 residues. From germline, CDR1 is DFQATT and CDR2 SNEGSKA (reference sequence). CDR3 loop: CSARAPQDYEQYF. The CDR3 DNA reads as TGCAGTGCTAGAGCCCCGCAGGACTACGAGCAGTACTTC.

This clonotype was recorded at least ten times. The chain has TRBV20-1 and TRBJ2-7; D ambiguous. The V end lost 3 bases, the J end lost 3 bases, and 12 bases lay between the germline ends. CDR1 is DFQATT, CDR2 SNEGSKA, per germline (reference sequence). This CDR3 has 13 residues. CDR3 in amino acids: CSARKDVVYEQYF. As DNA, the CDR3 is TGCAGTGCTAGGAAGGACGTAGTCTACGAGCAGTACTTC.

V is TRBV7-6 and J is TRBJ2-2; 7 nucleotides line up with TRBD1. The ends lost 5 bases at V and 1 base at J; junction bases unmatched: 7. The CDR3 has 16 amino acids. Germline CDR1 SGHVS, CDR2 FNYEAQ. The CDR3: CASSKGTVLNTGELFF. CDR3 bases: TGTGCCAGCAGCAAAGGGACAGTCCTGAACACCGGGGAGCTGTTTTTT. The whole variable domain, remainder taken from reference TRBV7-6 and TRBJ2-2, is GAGVSQSPRYKVTKRGQDVALRCDPISGHVSLYWYRQALGQGPEFLTYFNYEAQQDKSGLPNDRFSAERPEGSISTLTIQRTEQRDSAMYRCASSKGTVLNTGELFFGEGSRLTVL.

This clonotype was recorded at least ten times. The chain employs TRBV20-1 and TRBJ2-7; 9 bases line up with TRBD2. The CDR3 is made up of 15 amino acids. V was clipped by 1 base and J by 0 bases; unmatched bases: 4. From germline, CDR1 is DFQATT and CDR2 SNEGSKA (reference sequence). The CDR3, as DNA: TGCAGTGCTAGAGTACAGCGGGGGGCCTCCTACGAGCAGTACTTC. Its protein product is CSARVQRGASYEQYF.

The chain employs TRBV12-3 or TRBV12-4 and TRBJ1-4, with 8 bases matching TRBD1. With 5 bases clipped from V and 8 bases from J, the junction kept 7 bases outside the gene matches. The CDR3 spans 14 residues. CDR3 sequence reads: CASSRQGAQEKLFF. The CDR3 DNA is TGTGCCAGCAGTCGCCAGGGGGCGCAGGAAAAACTGTTTTTT.

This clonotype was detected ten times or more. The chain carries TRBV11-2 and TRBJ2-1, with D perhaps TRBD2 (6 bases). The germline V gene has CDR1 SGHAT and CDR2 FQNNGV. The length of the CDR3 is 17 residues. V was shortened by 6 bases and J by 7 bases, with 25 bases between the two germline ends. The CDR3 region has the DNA TGTGCCAGCAGGGCCCTGAAGGCGGTAAAAGGAGGGAATGAGCAGTTCTTC. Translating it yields CASRALKAVKGGNEQFF.

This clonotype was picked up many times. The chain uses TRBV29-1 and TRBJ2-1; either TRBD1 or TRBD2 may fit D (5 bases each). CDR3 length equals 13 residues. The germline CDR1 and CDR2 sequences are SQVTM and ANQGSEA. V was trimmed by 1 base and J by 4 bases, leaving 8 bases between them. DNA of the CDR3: TGCAGCGTTGAAGGGGACGTATACAATGAGCAGTTCTTC. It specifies CSVEGDVYNEQFF.

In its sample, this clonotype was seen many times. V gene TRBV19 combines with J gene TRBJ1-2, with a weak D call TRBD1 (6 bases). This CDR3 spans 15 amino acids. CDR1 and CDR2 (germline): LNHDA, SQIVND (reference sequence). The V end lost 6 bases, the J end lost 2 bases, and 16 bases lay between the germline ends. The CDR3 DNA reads TGTGCCAGTAGCACAGGGATTGCATTGAACTATGGCTACACCTTC. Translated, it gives CASSTGIALNYGYTF.

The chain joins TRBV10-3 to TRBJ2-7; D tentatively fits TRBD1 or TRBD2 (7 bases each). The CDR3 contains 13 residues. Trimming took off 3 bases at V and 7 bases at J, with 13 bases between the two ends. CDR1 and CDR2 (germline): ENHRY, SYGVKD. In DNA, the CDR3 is TGTGCCATCAGTGAAACCAGGGGGGGGGAGCAGTACTTC. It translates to CAISETRGGEQYF.

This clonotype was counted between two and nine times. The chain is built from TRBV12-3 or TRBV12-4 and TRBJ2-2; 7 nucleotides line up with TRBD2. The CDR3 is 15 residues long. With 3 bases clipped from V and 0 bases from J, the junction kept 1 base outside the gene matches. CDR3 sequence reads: CASSFLAANTGELFF. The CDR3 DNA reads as TGTGCCAGCAGTTTCCTAGCGGCGAACACCGGGGAGCTGTTTTTT.

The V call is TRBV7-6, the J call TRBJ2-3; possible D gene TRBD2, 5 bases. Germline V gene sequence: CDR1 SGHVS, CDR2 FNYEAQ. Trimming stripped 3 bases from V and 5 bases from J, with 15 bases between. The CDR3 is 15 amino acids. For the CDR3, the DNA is TGTGCCAGCAGCTTCGAAGCTGGTCGGGAAGATACGCAGTATTTT. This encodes CASSFEAGREDTQYF.

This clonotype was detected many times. The CDR3 DNA sequence: TGCAGTGCTACGCAGGGGGGGGACAATGAGCAGTTCTTC. It codes for CSATQGGDNEQFF. The V gene is TRBV20-1, the J gene TRBJ2-1; either TRBD1 or TRBD2 may fit D (7 bases each). Per the germline V gene, CDR1 is DFQATT and CDR2 is SNEGSKA (reference sequence). V was trimmed by 4 bases and J by 5 bases, leaving 12 bases between them. The CDR3 covers 13 residues.

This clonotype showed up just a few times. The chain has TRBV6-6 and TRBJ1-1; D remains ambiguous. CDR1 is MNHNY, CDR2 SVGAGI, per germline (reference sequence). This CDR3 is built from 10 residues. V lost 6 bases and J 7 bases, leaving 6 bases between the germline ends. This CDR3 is CASRANEAFF. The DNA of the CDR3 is TGTGCCAGCAGGGCGAATGAAGCTTTCTTT.

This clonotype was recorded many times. CDR3 sequence: CASSLGQGGHGYTF. The CDR3 DNA is TGTGCCAGCAGTCTGGGACAGGGTGGTCATGGCTACACCTTC. The gene calls are TRBV12-3 or TRBV12-4 and TRBJ1-2; TRBD1 aligns across 9 bases. With 5 bases clipped from V and 6 bases from J, the junction kept 7 bases outside the gene matches. The CDR3 covers 14 residues.

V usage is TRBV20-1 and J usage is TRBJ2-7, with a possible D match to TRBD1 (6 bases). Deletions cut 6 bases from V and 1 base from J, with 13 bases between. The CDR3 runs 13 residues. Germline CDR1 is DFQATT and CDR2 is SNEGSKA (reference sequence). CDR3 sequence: CSALRDKSYEQYF. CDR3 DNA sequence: TGCAGTGCGCTCCGGGACAAATCCTACGAGCAGTACTTC.

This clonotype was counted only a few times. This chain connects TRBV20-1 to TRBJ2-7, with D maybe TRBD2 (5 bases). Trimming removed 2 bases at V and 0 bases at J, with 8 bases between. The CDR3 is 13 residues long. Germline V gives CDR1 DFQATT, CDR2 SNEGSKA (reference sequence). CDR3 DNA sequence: TGCAGTGCTAGACCCGGAGGCTCCTACGAGCAGTACTTC. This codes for CSARPGGSYEQYF.

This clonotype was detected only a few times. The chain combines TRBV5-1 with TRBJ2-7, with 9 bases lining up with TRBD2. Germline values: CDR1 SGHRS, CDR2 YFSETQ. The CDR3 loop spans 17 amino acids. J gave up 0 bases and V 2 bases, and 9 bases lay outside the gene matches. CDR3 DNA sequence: TGCGCCAGCAGCTTCGGGGCCAGCGGGGGGCTCTCCTACGAGCAGTACTTC. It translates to CASSFGASGGLSYEQYF.

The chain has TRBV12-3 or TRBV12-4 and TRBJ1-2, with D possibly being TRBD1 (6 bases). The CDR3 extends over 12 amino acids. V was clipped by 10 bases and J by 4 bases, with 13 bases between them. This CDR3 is CANRVGPYGYTF. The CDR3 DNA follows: TGTGCCAACAGGGTGGGACCCTATGGCTACACCTTC.

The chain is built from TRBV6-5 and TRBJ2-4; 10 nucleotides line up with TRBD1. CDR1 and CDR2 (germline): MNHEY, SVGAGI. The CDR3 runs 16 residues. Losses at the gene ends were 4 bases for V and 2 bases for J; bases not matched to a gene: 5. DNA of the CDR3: TGTGCCAGCAGTTTGACAGGGGGCGCAACCAAAAACATTCAGTACTTC. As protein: CASSLTGGATKNIQYF.